This T cell receptor beta chain was sequenced during a study of cytomegalovirus exposure and HLA in healthy donors. Study-level results: The only immune exposure information that was available was CMV serostatus. TCR association rates varied by HLA locus in a later analysis, with DRB1 highest and HLA-C lowest.

CDR1 is SGHAT and CDR2 is FQNNGV in the germline V gene. Trimming took 5 bases from V and 0 from J, leaving 10 bases between them. CDR3 size: 14 residues. The donors comprised healthy bone marrow donors. The PCR used 60 Vbeta and 13 Jbeta primers. Generated by immunoSEQ multiplex PCR, the TCRdb table keeps only in-frame clones and is missing some. The sample has 100,000 to 150,000 clones, roughly 74% seen once. On this clone: As yet, its antigen is unknown.

This sequence was found in a male donor in good health and CMV-seronegative. V gene TRBV11-2 combines with J gene TRBJ1-1; weak D call: TRBD1 (6 bases). The sample was PBMCs. CDR3 nucleotide sequence: TGTGCCAGCAGCCCCGGACAGTTGAACACTGAAGCTTTCTTT. This gives the protein CASSPGQLNTEAFF.